The clone carrying this T cell receptor (beta chain) was recorded only once. The data are from a study of T cells in Graves' hyperthyroidism and ophthalmopathy. Patients counted as stable if ophthalmopathy did not develop within 18 months. The CDR3 runs to 13 residues. Germline V lookup: CDR1 MNHEY, CDR2 SVGEGT. Trimming cost V 8 bases and J 3 bases, with 13 bases left between them. Amplification of TCR beta CDR3 regions was performed using RNA transcripts as template. Carried out on the TCR CDR3, a first-round RT-PCR used the HTBI primer set. Via MiXCR, TCRdb re-called the multiplex PCR reads, giving one row per CDR3 protein. This table has around 760,000 distinct CDR3 sequences, 30% to 40% appearing once.

This clonotype was sampled from a woman in her forties with Graves' hyperthyroidism. The sample consisted of blood. The chain employs TRBV6-2 or TRBV6-3 and TRBJ2-5; D is perhaps TRBD2 (5 bases). The CDR3 protein is CASCAGNKETQYF. DNA of the CDR3: TGTGCCAGCTGCGCCGGGAATAAAGAGACCCAGTACTTC.